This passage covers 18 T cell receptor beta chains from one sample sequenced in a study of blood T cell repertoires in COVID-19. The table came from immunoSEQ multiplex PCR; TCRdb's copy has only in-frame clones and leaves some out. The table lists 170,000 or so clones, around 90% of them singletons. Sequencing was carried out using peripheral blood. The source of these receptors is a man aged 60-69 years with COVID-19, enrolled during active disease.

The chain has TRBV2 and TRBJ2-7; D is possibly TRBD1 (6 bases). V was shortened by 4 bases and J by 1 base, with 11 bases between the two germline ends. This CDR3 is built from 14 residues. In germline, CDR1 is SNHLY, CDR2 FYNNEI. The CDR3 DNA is TGTGCCAGCAGTGCCCAGGGGCTGTCCTACGAGCAGTACTTC. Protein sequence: CASSAQGLSYEQYF.

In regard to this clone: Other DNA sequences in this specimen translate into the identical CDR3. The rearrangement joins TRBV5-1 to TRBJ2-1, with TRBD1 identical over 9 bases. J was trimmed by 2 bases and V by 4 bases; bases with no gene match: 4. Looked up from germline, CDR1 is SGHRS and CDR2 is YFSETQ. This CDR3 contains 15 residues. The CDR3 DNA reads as TGCGCCAGCAGCCCCGGACAGGGGACCTACAATGAGCAGTTCTTC. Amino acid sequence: CASSPGQGTYNEQFF.

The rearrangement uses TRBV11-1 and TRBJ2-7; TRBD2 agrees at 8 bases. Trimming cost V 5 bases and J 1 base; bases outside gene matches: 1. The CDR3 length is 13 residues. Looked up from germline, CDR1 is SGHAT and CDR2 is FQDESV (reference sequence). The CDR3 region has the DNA TGTGCCAGCAGCCGCGGGGGGTCCTACGAGCAGTACTTC. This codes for CASSRGGSYEQYF.

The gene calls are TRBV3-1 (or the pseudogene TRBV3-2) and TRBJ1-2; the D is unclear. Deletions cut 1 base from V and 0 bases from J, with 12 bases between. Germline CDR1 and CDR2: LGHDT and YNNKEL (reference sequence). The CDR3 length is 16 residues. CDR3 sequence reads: CASSQGRWLANYGYTF. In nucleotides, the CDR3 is TGTGCCAGCAGCCAAGGTCGATGGTTAGCTAACTATGGCTACACCTTC.

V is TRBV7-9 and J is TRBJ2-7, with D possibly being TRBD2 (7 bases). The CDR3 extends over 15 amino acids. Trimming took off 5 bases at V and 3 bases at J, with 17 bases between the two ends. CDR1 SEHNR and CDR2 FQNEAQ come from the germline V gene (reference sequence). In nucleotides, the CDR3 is TGTGCCAGCAGCCCCCGTAGGGGGGAGGGCTACGAGCAGTACTTC. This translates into CASSPRRGEGYEQYF.

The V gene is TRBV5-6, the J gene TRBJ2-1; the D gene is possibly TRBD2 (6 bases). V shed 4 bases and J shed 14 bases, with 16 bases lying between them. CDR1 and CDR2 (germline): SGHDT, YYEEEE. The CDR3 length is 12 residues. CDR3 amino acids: CASSGRVLAEFF. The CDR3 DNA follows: TGTGCCAGCAGCGGGAGAGTGTTAGCGGAGTTCTTC.

CDR3 protein: CASSELTSGAYNEQFF. CDR3 DNA: TGTGCCAGCAGTGAATTGACTAGCGGGGCTTACAATGAGCAGTTCTTC. V and J are TRBV25-1 and TRBJ2-1, with 11 nucleotides matching TRBD2. This CDR3 region has 16 residues. With 1 base clipped from V and 4 bases from J, the junction kept 3 bases outside the gene matches. Germline V gene lookup returns CDR1 MGHDK and CDR2 SYGVNS.

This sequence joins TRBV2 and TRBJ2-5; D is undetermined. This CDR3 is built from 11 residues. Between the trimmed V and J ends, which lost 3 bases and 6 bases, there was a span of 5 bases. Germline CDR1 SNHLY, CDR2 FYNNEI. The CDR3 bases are TGTGCCAGCAGTGAGCAGAAGACCCAGTACTTC. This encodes CASSEQKTQYF.

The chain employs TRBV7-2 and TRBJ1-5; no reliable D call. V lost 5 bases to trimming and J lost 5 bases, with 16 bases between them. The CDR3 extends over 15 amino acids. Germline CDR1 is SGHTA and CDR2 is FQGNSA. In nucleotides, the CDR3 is TGTGCCAGCAGCCCGGGGTCCGGGAGGCATCAGCCCCAGCATTTT. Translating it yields CASSPGSGRHQPQHF.

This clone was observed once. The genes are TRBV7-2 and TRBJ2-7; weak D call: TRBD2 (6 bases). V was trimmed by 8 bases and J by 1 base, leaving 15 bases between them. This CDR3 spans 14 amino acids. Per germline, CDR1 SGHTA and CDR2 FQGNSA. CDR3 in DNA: TGTGCCAGCCGTCACCTAGCGACATCCTACGAGCAGTACTTC. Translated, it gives CASRHLATSYEQYF.

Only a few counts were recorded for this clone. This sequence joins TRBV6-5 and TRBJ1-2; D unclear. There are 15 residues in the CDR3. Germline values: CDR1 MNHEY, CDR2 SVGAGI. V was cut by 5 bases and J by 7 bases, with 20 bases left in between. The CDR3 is CASSIYPGWEGGYTF. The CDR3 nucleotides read TGTGCCAGCAGTATCTACCCGGGCTGGGAGGGTGGCTACACCTTC.

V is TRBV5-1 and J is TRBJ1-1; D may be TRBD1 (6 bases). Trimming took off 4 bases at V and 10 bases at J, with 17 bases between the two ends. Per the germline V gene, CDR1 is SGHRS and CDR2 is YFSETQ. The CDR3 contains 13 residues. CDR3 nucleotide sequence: TGCGCCAGCAGCCCGGGACAAACCCAGAGAGCTTTCTTT. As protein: CASSPGQTQRAFF.

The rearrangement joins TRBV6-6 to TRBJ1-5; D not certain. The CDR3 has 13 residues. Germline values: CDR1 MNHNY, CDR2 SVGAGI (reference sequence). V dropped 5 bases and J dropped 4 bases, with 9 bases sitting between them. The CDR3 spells CASSPAANQPQHF. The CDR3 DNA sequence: TGTGCCAGCAGTCCCGCAGCGAATCAGCCCCAGCATTTT.

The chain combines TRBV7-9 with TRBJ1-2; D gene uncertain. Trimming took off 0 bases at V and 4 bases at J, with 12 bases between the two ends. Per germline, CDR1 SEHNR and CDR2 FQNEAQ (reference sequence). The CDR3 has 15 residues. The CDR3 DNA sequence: TGTGCCAGCAGCTTAGCGCCGAGCCGCGGCTATGGCTACACCTTC. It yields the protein CASSLAPSRGYGYTF.

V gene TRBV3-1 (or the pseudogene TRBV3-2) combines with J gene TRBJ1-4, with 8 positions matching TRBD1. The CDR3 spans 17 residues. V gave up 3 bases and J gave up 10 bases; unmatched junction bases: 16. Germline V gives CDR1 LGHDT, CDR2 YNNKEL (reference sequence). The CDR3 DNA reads TGTGCCAGCAGCCAGACCCGGACAGGGAGCGGGGCAGGAAAACTGTTTTTT. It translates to CASSQTRTGSGAGKLFF.

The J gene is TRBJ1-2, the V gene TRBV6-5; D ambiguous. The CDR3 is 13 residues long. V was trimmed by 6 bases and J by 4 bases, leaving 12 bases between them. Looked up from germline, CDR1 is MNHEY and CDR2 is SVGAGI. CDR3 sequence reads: CASRTPGSYGYTF. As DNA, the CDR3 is TGTGCCAGCAGAACCCCGGGGAGCTATGGCTACACCTTC.

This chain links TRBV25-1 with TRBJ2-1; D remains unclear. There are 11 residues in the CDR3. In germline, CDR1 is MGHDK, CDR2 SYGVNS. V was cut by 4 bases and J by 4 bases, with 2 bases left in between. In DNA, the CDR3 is TGTGCCAGCAGTGTATACAATGAGCAGTTCTTC. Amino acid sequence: CASSVYNEQFF.

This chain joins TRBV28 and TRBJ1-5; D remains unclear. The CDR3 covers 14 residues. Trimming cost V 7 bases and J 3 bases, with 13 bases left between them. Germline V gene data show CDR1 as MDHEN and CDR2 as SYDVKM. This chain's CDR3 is CASKRELINQPQHF. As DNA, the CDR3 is TGTGCCAGCAAGCGGGAGCTTATCAATCAGCCCCAGCATTTT.